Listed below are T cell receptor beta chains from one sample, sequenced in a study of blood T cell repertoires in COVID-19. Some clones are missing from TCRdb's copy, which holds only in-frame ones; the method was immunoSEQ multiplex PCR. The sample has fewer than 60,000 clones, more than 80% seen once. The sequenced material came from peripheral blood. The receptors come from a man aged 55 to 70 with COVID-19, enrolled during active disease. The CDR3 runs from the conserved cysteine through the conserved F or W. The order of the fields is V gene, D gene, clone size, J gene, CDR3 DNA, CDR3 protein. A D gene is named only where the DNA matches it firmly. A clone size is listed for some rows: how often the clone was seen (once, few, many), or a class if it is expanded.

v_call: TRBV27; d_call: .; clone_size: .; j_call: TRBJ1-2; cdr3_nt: TGTGCCAGCAGTTTATCGGCGGGCCGGCGGGACTACACCTTC; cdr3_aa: CASSLSAGRRDYTF
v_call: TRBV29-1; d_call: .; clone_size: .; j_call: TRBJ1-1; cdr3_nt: TGCAGCGGCGTCGAGGGGGTAGGCACTGAAGCTTTCTTT; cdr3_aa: CSGVEGVGTEAFF
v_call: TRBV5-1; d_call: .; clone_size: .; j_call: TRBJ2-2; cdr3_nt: TGCGCCAGCAGCTTGGCGGGGAAGGATACCGGGGAGCTGTTTTTT; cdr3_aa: CASSLAGKDTGELFF
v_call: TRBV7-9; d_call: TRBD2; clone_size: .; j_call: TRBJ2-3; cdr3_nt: TGTGCCAGTTCAGGACTAGCGGGAGGGCTTAGCCACGATACGCAGTATTTT; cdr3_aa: CASSGLAGGLSHDTQYF
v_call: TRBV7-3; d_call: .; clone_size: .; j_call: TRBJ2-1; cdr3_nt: TGTGCCAGCAGCTCAGGGATAGGACGGGTGGATGAGCAGTTCTTC; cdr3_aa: CASSSGIGRVDEQFF
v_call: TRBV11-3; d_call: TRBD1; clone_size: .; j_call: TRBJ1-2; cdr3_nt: TGTGCCAGCAGCCGGGCGGACAGGGCGGGTGGCTACACCTTC; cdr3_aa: CASSRADRAGGYTF
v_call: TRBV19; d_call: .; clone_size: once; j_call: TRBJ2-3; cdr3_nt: TGTGCCAGTAGTTTAAGCCCTACCAAGAGCACAGATACGCAGTATTTT; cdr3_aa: CASSLSPTKSTDTQYF
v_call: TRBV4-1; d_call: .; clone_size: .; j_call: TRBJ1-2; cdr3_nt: TGCGCCAGCAGCCAAGATGGCCAGGGAAGAGGCGGCTACACCTTC; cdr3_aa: CASSQDGQGRGGYTF
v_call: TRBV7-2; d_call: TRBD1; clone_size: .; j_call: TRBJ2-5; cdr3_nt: TGTGCCAGCAGCTACTGGACAGGGCAAGAGACCCAGTACTTC; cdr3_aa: CASSYWTGQETQYF
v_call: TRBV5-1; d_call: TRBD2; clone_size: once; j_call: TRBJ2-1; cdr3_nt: TGCGCCAGCAGCTCCGGGGCGGCGGGAGGAGGAATCAATGAGCAGTTCTTC; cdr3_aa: CASSSGAAGGGINEQFF
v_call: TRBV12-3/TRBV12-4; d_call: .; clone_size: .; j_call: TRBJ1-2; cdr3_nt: TGTGCCACCCATGGCAGGAACTATGGCTACACCTTC; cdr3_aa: CATHGRNYGYTF
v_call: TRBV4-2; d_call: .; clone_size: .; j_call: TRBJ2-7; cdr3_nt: TGTGCCAGCAGCCAGTCTGGGGCCAGCTACGAGCAGTACTTC; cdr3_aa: CASSQSGASYEQYF
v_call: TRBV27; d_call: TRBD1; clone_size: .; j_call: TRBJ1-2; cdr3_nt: TGTGCCAGCAGCCCTGGTTTGGGACAGGATGTTTACTATGGCTACACCTTC; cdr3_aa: CASSPGLGQDVYYGYTF
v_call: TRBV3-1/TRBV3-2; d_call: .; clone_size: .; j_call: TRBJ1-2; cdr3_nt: TGTGCCAGCAGCCAGGTTGAACACTACACCTTC; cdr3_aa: CASSQVEHYTF
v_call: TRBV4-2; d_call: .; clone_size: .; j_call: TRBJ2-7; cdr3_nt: TGTGCCAGCAGCCAAACCCCGGACAGCTCCTACGAGCAGTACTTC; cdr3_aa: CASSQTPDSSYEQYF
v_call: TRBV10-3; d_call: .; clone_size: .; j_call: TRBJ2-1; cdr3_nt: TGTGCCATCAGTGGCGATGGCCGGTCGGGTGAGCAGTTCTTC; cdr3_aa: CAISGDGRSGEQFF
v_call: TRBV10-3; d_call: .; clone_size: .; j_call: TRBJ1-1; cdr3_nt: TGTGCCATCAGTGAGTCGAGGCAGAGGTTACCTGAAGCTTTCTTT; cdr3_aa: CAISESRQRLPEAFF
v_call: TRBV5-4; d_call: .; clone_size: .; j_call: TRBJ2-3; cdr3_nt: TGTGCCAGCAGCTTGGACAACAGAGATACGCAGTATTTT; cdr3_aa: CASSLDNRDTQYF
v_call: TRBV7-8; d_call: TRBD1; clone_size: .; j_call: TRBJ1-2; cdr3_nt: TGTGCCAGCAGCCTAGCTCCCGGACAGGGATTTAGGTATGGCTACACCTTC; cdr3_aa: CASSLAPGQGFRYGYTF
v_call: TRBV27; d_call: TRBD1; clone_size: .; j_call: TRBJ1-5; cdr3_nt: TGTGCCAGCAGTCCGGGACAGTTCGGCAATCAGCCCCAGCATTTT; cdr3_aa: CASSPGQFGNQPQHF
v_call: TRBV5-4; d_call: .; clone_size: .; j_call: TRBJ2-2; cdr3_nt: TGTGCCAGCAGCTTGTTGTTAGACACCGGGGAGCTGTTTTTT; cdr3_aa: CASSLLLDTGELFF
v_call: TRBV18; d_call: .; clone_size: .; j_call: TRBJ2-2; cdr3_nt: TGTGCCAGCTCACCACCTGCCAGGGGCCCCACCGGGGAGCTGTTTTTT; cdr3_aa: CASSPPARGPTGELFF
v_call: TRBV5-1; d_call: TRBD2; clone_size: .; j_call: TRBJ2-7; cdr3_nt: TGCGCCAGCTCCTCCGGGGGGGCCCACGAGCAGTACTTC; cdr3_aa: CASSSGGAHEQYF
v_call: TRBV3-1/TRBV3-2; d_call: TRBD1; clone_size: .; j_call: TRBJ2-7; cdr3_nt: TGTGCCAGCAGCCAAGACCGGACAGGAACCTACGAGCAGTACTTC; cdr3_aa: CASSQDRTGTYEQYF
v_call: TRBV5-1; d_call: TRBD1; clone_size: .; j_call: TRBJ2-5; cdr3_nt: TGCGCCAGCAGCCCGGAGGACAGGGGAAAGACCCAGTACTTC; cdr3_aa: CASSPEDRGKTQYF
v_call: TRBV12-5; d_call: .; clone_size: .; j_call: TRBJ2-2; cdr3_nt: TGTGCTAGTGGTTTGACTACGGGGTGGGGGCAGAGCACCGGGGAGCTGTTTTTT; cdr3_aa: CASGLTTGWGQSTGELFF
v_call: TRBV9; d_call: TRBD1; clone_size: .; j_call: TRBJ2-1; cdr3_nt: TGTGCCAGCAGCGTCCCCGAAGGGGGCTCCAATGAGCAGTTCTTC; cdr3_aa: CASSVPEGGSNEQFF
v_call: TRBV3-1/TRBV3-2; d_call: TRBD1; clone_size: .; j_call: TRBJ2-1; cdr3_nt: TGTGCCAGCAGCCCCGGGACAGGGGGTGGTGATGAGCAGTTCTTC; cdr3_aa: CASSPGTGGGDEQFF
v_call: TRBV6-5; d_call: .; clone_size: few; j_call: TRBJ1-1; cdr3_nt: TGTGCCAGCAGTTACCAGCTGACAGGATTGAACACTGAAGCTTTCTTT; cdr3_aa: CASSYQLTGLNTEAFF
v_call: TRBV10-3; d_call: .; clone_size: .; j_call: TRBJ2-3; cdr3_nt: TGTGCCATCAGCGGTCGGAGGGACAGCACAGATACGCAGTATTTT; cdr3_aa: CAISGRRDSTDTQYF
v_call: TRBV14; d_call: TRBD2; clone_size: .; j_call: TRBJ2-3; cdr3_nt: TGTGCCAGCAGCCCCTACGGGAGGGGCACAGATACGCAGTATTTT; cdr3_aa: CASSPYGRGTDTQYF
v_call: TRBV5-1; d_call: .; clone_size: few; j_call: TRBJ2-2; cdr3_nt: TGCGCCTCCCAAAGTGACACCTACACCGGGGAGCTGTTTTTT; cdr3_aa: CASQSDTYTGELFF
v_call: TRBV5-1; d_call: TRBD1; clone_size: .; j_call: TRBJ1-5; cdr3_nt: TGCGCCAGCAGCCCGGGACAGCCCAATCAGCCCCAGCATTTT; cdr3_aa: CASSPGQPNQPQHF
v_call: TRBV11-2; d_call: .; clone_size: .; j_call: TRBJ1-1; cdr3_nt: TGTGCCAGCAGCTTCAGCACGACAGCCAAAGGGGATCCTGAAGCTTTCTTT; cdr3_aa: CASSFSTTAKGDPEAFF
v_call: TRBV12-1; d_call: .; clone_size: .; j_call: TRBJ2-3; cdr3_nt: TGTGCCAGCAGCTCCCCCTCCCCGGGACAGCCTCCGTATTTT; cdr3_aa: CASSSPSPGQPPYF
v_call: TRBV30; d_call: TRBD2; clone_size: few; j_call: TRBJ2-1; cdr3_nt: TGTGCCTGGAGTCGGACTAGCGGATCGCAGTTCTTC; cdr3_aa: CAWSRTSGSQFF
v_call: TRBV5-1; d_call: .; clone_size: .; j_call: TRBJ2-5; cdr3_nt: TGCGCCAGCAGCTTCGGGGACTACCAAGAGACCCAGTACTTC; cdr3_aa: CASSFGDYQETQYF
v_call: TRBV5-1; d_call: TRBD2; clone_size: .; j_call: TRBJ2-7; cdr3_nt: TGCGCCAGCAGCCCTCAGCGGGAGATCCTCAACGAGCAGTACTTC; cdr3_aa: CASSPQREILNEQYF
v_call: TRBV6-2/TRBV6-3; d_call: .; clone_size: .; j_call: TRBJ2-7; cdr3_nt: TGTGCCAGCAGTTACTCGTTAGTGCCTTACGACTACGAGCAGTACTTC; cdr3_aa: CASSYSLVPYDYEQYF
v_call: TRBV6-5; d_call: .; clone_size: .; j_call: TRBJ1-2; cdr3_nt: TGTGCCAGCACACCAGGGCAGGGTGGCTACACCTTC; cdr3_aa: CASTPGQGGYTF
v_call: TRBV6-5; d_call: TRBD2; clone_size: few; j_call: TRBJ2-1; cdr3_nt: TGTGCCAGCATCGCAACTAGCGGGGGATACAATGAGCAGTTCTTC; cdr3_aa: CASIATSGGYNEQFF
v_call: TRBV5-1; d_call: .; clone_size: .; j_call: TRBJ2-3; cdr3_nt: TGCGCCAGCAGCCAAAACCCCCCCGGAGGGGTCGCAGATACGCAGTATTTT; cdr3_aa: CASSQNPPGGVADTQYF
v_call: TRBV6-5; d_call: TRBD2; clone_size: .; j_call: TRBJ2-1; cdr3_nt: TGTGCCAGCAGGTCACTAGCGGACAATGAGCAGTTCTTC; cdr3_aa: CASRSLADNEQFF
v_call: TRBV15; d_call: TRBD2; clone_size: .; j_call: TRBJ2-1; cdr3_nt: TGTGCCACCAGCGACCCCACTAGCGGGAGCGGGTATGAGCAGTTCTTC; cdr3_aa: CATSDPTSGSGYEQFF
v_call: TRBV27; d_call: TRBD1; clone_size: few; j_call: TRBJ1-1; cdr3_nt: TGTGCCAGCAGGCGGGACAGGGGGTACACTGAAGCTTTCTTT; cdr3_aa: CASRRDRGYTEAFF
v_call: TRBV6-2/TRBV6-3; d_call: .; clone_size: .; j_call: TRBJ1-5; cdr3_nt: TGTGCCAGCAGTTATGCGTTTGCGAGCAATCAGCCCCAGCATTTT; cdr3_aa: CASSYAFASNQPQHF
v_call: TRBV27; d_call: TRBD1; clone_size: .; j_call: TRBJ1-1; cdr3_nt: TGTGCCAGCAGTTCCCGGGACAGGGTTTCGGCTTTCTTT; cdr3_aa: CASSSRDRVSAFF
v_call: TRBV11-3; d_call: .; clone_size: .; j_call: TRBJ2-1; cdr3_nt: TGTGCCAGCAGCTTACCAGTCTACAATGAGCAGTTCTTC; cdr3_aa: CASSLPVYNEQFF
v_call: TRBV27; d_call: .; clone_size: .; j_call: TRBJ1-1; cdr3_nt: TGTGCCAGCAGTCGAACGGAGACTGAAGTAAACACTGAAGCTTTCTTT; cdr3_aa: CASSRTETEVNTEAFF
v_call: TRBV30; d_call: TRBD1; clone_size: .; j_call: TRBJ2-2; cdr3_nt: TGTGCCTGGAGTAGGACAGGGGCGGCCGGGGAGCTGTTTTTT; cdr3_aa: CAWSRTGAAGELFF
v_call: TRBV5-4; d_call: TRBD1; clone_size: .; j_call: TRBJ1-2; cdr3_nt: TGTGCCAGCAGTCCAAACAGGGGGATTAACTATGGCTACACCTTC; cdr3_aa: CASSPNRGINYGYTF
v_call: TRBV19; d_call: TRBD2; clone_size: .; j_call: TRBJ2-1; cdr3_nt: TGTGCCAGTAGTTTTAGCGGGAGACTTGGGGGCGATGAGCAGTTCTTC; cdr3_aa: CASSFSGRLGGDEQFF
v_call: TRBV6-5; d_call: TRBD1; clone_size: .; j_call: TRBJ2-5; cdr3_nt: TGTGCCAGCAGTTCTAGACAGGGGTTGGAGACCCAGTACTTC; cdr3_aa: CASSSRQGLETQYF
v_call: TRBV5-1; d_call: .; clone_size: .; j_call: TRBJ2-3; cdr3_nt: TGCGCCAGCATTCCCCTGGGACAAGGCCCCGCAGATACGCAGTATTTT; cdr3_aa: CASIPLGQGPADTQYF
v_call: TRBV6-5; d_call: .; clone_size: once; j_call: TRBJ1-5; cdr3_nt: TGTGCCAGCAGCGCGAGGCAGCTCAATCAGCCCCAGCATTTT; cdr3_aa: CASSARQLNQPQHF
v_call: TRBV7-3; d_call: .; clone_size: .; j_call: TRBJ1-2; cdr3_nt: TGTGCCAGCAGCTTGGTTGGACTCGAGGGCTACACCTTC; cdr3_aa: CASSLVGLEGYTF
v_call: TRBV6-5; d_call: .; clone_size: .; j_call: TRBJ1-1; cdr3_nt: TGTGCCAGCAGTTCCCCAGCAGGCGCGAACACTGAAGCTTTCTTT; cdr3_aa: CASSSPAGANTEAFF
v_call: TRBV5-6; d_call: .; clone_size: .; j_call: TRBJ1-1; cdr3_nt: TGTGCCAGCAGCTTGGACAGCGAAGCTTTCTTT; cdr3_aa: CASSLDSEAFF
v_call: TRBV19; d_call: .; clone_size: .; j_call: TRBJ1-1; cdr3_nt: TGTGCCAGTAAGTCTCGTACGGGTGAAGCTTTCTTT; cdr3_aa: CASKSRTGEAFF
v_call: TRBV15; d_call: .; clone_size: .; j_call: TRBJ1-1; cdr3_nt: TGTGCCACCAGCAGAGATCAAGTGACAGAAGCTTTCTTT; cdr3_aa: CATSRDQVTEAFF